The rows below give T cell receptor beta chains drawn from one sample of a study of blood T cells in healthy people across ages. TCRdb used MiXCR to reprocess the 5' RACE reads, holding one entry per CDR3 protein. The repertoire holds roughly 1.5 million distinct CDR3 sequences, with less than 45% as singletons. The sequenced sample was blood. The receptors were sampled from a woman younger than 35 in good health. The CDR3 runs from the conserved cysteine through the conserved F or W. Fields, in order: V gene, D gene, J gene, clone size, CDR3 DNA, CDR3 protein. D genes are given only for firm matches. A row's size may be missing; if present it is once, few, many or a size class.

v_gene: TRBV18; d_gene: TRBD1; j_gene: TRBJ2-1; abundance: .; CDR3nt: TGTGCCAGCTCACCACCGACAGGGGCCTACAATGAGCGGTTCTTC; CDR3aa: CASSPPTGAYNERFF
v_gene: TRBV9; d_gene: .; j_gene: TRBJ2-7; abundance: few; CDR3nt: TGTGCCAGCAGCGTAGCCACTCAGCTGAGAAGCTCCTACAATGAGCAGTACTTC; CDR3aa: CASSVATQLRSSYNEQYF
v_gene: TRBV2; d_gene: .; j_gene: TRBJ1-1; abundance: .; CDR3nt: TGTGCCAGCAGCCGGGGCGCGGTGGCAAGGGCTTTCTTT; CDR3aa: CASSRGAVARAFF
v_gene: TRBV29-1; d_gene: .; j_gene: TRBJ2-3; abundance: few; CDR3nt: TGCAGCCAACAAGGAGCCTCAGATACGCAGTATTTT; CDR3aa: CSQQGASDTQYF
v_gene: TRBV20-1; d_gene: TRBD2; j_gene: TRBJ2-1; abundance: few; CDR3nt: TGCAGCTGCAGCGGGGGGACCTACAATGAGCAGTTCTTC; CDR3aa: CSCSGGTYNEQFF
v_gene: TRBV6-5; d_gene: .; j_gene: TRBJ1-2; abundance: few; CDR3nt: TGTGCCAGCAGCTCCCTACTCCAGACAGGATACTATGGCTACACCTTC; CDR3aa: CASSSLLQTGYYGYTF
v_gene: TRBV10-3; d_gene: .; j_gene: TRBJ2-7; abundance: .; CDR3nt: TGTGCCATCAGTGAGTTCGACTGGACCGGGACGGGGTCCTACGAGCAGTACTTC; CDR3aa: CAISEFDWTGTGSYEQYF
v_gene: TRBV20-1; d_gene: .; j_gene: TRBJ1-2; abundance: few; CDR3nt: TGCAGTGCTAGAGATCGGGACATGGGGCAATATGGCTACACCTTC; CDR3aa: CSARDRDMGQYGYTF
v_gene: TRBV12-3/TRBV12-4; d_gene: TRBD1; j_gene: TRBJ1-2; abundance: .; CDR3nt: TGTGCCAACAGTCTATCCCGGACAGGGGGAATGTACACCTTC; CDR3aa: CANSLSRTGGMYTF
v_gene: TRBV30; d_gene: .; j_gene: TRBJ2-1; abundance: .; CDR3nt: TGTGCCTGGAGGGGCAGGGGGGCACACAATGAGCAGTTCTTC; CDR3aa: CAWRGRGAHNEQFF
v_gene: TRBV10-3; d_gene: TRBD2; j_gene: TRBJ2-1; abundance: .; CDR3nt: TGTGCCATCAGTGAGGGGACTAGCGGACATCAGGGGCAGTTCTTC; CDR3aa: CAISEGTSGHQGQFF
v_gene: TRBV6-5; d_gene: TRBD2; j_gene: TRBJ2-5; abundance: .; CDR3nt: TGTGCCAGCAGATACCGGGACAGGGTTGCACTAGCGGGAGAAGAGACCCAGTACTTC; CDR3aa: CASRYRDRVALAGEETQYF
v_gene: TRBV9; d_gene: TRBD1; j_gene: TRBJ1-2; abundance: .; CDR3nt: TGTGCCAGCAACGTAGACAGGGGCCGAGATGGCTACACCTTC; CDR3aa: CASNVDRGRDGYTF
v_gene: TRBV6-2/TRBV6-3; d_gene: .; j_gene: TRBJ2-7; abundance: .; CDR3nt: TGTGCCAGCAGTGACCTTCCGGGAGTCCTGGAGTACTTC; CDR3aa: CASSDLPGVLEYF
v_gene: TRBV5-1; d_gene: .; j_gene: TRBJ2-7; abundance: .; CDR3nt: TGCGCCAGCAGCTTGGCGTCAGATCCCAATGAGCAGTACTTC; CDR3aa: CASSLASDPNEQYF
v_gene: TRBV7-9; d_gene: TRBD2; j_gene: TRBJ2-7; abundance: .; CDR3nt: TGTGCCAGCAGAAAGACTAGCGGGTGGAACGAGCAGTACTTC; CDR3aa: CASRKTSGWNEQYF
v_gene: TRBV5-1; d_gene: TRBD1; j_gene: TRBJ1-2; abundance: few; CDR3nt: TGCGCCAGCAGCTTGGCATCCGGGACAGGGGTTGTATATGGCTACACCTTC; CDR3aa: CASSLASGTGVVYGYTF
v_gene: TRBV29-1; d_gene: .; j_gene: TRBJ1-1; abundance: .; CDR3nt: TGCAGCGTCCGGGGAGGGCTCGACACTGAAGCTTTCTTT; CDR3aa: CSVRGGLDTEAFF
v_gene: TRBV29-1; d_gene: .; j_gene: TRBJ2-7; abundance: .; CDR3nt: TGCAGCGTTGAAGAAGTTGGAAACGAGCAGTACTTC; CDR3aa: CSVEEVGNEQYF
v_gene: TRBV20-1; d_gene: .; j_gene: TRBJ1-2; abundance: .; CDR3nt: TGCAGTGCTTCTCCCCCGACAGGTCCCCGTTATGGCTACACTTTC; CDR3aa: CSASPPTGPRYGYTF
v_gene: TRBV5-1; d_gene: TRBD1; j_gene: TRBJ2-7; abundance: .; CDR3nt: TGCGCCAGCAGCTTGGGGGACAGGGGCTCCTACAATGAGCAGTACTTC; CDR3aa: CASSLGDRGSYNEQYF
v_gene: TRBV29-1; d_gene: .; j_gene: TRBJ2-3; abundance: few; CDR3nt: TGCAGCGGGGCGGACACAGATACGCAGTATTTT; CDR3aa: CSGADTDTQYF
v_gene: TRBV7-9; d_gene: .; j_gene: TRBJ2-1; abundance: .; CDR3nt: TGTGCCAGCAGCTCTAGGCATAGCTCCTACAATGAGCAGTTCTTC; CDR3aa: CASSSRHSSYNEQFF
v_gene: TRBV6-5; d_gene: .; j_gene: TRBJ1-2; abundance: .; CDR3nt: TGTGCCAGCAGTTACTCAACTGGCAGGAGCTATGGCTACACCTTC; CDR3aa: CASSYSTGRSYGYTF
v_gene: TRBV20-1; d_gene: .; j_gene: TRBJ1-5; abundance: few; CDR3nt: TGCAGTGCTAGAGCGGGGCTATATAGCAATCAGCCCCAGCATTTT; CDR3aa: CSARAGLYSNQPQHF
v_gene: TRBV29-1; d_gene: .; j_gene: TRBJ1-1; abundance: .; CDR3nt: TGCAGCGTTGGGGCTTGGGGGGACACTGAAGCTTTCTTT; CDR3aa: CSVGAWGDTEAFF
v_gene: TRBV10-3; d_gene: TRBD1; j_gene: TRBJ2-3; abundance: .; CDR3nt: TGTACCACCGGGACAGGGAGTCTAGATACGCAGTATTTT; CDR3aa: CTTGTGSLDTQYF
v_gene: TRBV4-1; d_gene: TRBD2; j_gene: TRBJ2-3; abundance: few; CDR3nt: TGCGCCAGCAGCCAAGAATCGCTAGCGGGGAGCACAGATACGCAGTATTTT; CDR3aa: CASSQESLAGSTDTQYF
v_gene: TRBV20-1; d_gene: .; j_gene: TRBJ2-7; abundance: few; CDR3nt: TGCAGTGCAAGCCCCCAACACGGATCCATCTTGGCGTACGAGCAGTACTTC; CDR3aa: CSASPQHGSILAYEQYF
v_gene: TRBV7-7; d_gene: .; j_gene: TRBJ2-1; abundance: .; CDR3nt: TGTGCTAGCAGCCCACAGGGTTTGCGTGACAATGAGCAGTTCTTC; CDR3aa: CASSPQGLRDNEQFF
v_gene: TRBV7-3; d_gene: .; j_gene: TRBJ2-2; abundance: .; CDR3nt: TGTGCCAGCAGCTTAGACGGCGGGGAGCTGTTTTTT; CDR3aa: CASSLDGGELFF
v_gene: TRBV5-5; d_gene: .; j_gene: TRBJ1-4; abundance: .; CDR3nt: TGTGCCAGCAGCTGGACGAGTGAAAAACTGTTTTTT; CDR3aa: CASSWTSEKLFF
v_gene: TRBV13; d_gene: .; j_gene: TRBJ2-1; abundance: .; CDR3nt: TGTGCCAGCAGGCGTGTATTCGCCGTCGCGGCTAGGCAGTTCTTC; CDR3aa: CASRRVFAVAARQFF
v_gene: TRBV7-9; d_gene: .; j_gene: TRBJ2-7; abundance: few; CDR3nt: TGTGCCAGCAGCTCGTGGCACGAGCAGTACTTC; CDR3aa: CASSSWHEQYF
v_gene: TRBV6-6; d_gene: .; j_gene: TRBJ1-1; abundance: .; CDR3nt: TGTGCCAGCAGTTACTCGTCGGGACCCTCGAACACTGAAGCTTTCTTT; CDR3aa: CASSYSSGPSNTEAFF
v_gene: TRBV7-2; d_gene: .; j_gene: TRBJ2-1; abundance: many; CDR3nt: TGTGCCAGCAGCGCCAACAATGAGCAGTTCTTC; CDR3aa: CASSANNEQFF
v_gene: TRBV20-1; d_gene: TRBD2; j_gene: TRBJ2-5; abundance: .; CDR3nt: TGCAGTGCTAGAGATGGGCCTAGCGGGGGGAAAGAGACCCAGTACTTC; CDR3aa: CSARDGPSGGKETQYF
v_gene: TRBV20-1; d_gene: TRBD2; j_gene: TRBJ2-1; abundance: .; CDR3nt: TGCAGTGCTAGACGGCGGGGGGTCAACAATGAGCAGTTCTTC; CDR3aa: CSARRRGVNNEQFF
v_gene: TRBV7-9; d_gene: TRBD1; j_gene: TRBJ1-1; abundance: .; CDR3nt: TGTGCCAGCAGCTTGAGGACAGGGGGCGCGGGGGGCACTGAAGCTTTCTTT; CDR3aa: CASSLRTGGAGGTEAFF
v_gene: TRBV24-1; d_gene: TRBD2; j_gene: TRBJ2-3; abundance: .; CDR3nt: TGTGCCACCAGTGATTCTGGACTAGTGGGAGGTTTCACAGATACGCAGTATTTT; CDR3aa: CATSDSGLVGGFTDTQYF
v_gene: TRBV9; d_gene: .; j_gene: TRBJ1-2; abundance: .; CDR3nt: TGTGCCAGCGCGGGGACCCTTCCTAACTATGGCTACACCTTC; CDR3aa: CASAGTLPNYGYTF
v_gene: TRBV4-1; d_gene: TRBD1; j_gene: TRBJ1-2; abundance: few; CDR3nt: TGCGACAGCAGCACCCGGGACAGGGATATGTTGTCCTATGGCTACACCTTC; CDR3aa: CDSSTRDRDMLSYGYTF
v_gene: TRBV5-5; d_gene: .; j_gene: TRBJ1-5; abundance: few; CDR3nt: TGTGCCAGCAGCTGGAACCCCGGGGAAGAGGGGAATCAGCCCCAGCATTTT; CDR3aa: CASSWNPGEEGNQPQHF
v_gene: TRBV14; d_gene: .; j_gene: TRBJ1-1; abundance: few; CDR3nt: TGTGCCAGCAGCCAAGGCAACAGGAACACTGAAGCTTTCTTT; CDR3aa: CASSQGNRNTEAFF
v_gene: TRBV19; d_gene: TRBD1; j_gene: TRBJ2-1; abundance: .; CDR3nt: TGTGCCAGTAGTATAGTCGGGACAGGTTACAATGAGCAGTTCTTC; CDR3aa: CASSIVGTGYNEQFF
v_gene: TRBV29-1; d_gene: .; j_gene: TRBJ2-5; abundance: .; CDR3nt: TGCAGCGCCGTGGGTCCGGGACTAGGGGGCCCACAGTACTTC; CDR3aa: CSAVGPGLGGPQYF
v_gene: TRBV5-1; d_gene: TRBD2; j_gene: TRBJ2-3; abundance: few; CDR3nt: TGCGCCAGCAGCAACGGACTAGGTTCGGGAGATACGCAGTATTTT; CDR3aa: CASSNGLGSGDTQYF
v_gene: TRBV3-1; d_gene: .; j_gene: TRBJ2-1; abundance: .; CDR3nt: TGTGCCAGCAGCCAAGTGCGTGACTCCCTATATGAGCAGTTCTTC; CDR3aa: CASSQVRDSLYEQFF
v_gene: TRBV9; d_gene: TRBD1; j_gene: TRBJ1-1; abundance: .; CDR3nt: TGTGCCAGCAGCGTAACATCAGGGGGCACTGAAGCTTTCTTT; CDR3aa: CASSVTSGGTEAFF
v_gene: TRBV21-1; d_gene: .; j_gene: TRBJ2-2; abundance: few; CDR3nt: TGTGCCAGCAGCCATGGGACGGACCCCTTTGACACCGGGGAGCTGTTTTTT; CDR3aa: CASSHGTDPFDTGELFF
v_gene: TRBV20-1; d_gene: .; j_gene: TRBJ2-5; abundance: .; CDR3nt: TGCAGTGCTAGAGATGTCGATGCTGGCGAGACCCAGTACTTC; CDR3aa: CSARDVDAGETQYF
v_gene: TRBV5-1; d_gene: TRBD1; j_gene: TRBJ2-1; abundance: once; CDR3nt: TGCGCCAGCGACCCGGGACAGGGGGCCTCCTACAATGAGCAGTTCTTC; CDR3aa: CASDPGQGASYNEQFF
v_gene: TRBV6-5; d_gene: .; j_gene: TRBJ2-5; abundance: .; CDR3nt: TGTGCCAGCACCAAAGATTTATTCAGGGTTGAGACCCAGTACTTC; CDR3aa: CASTKDLFRVETQYF
v_gene: TRBV7-2; d_gene: .; j_gene: TRBJ2-5; abundance: .; CDR3nt: TGTGCCAGCAGCCCTCCGGGGCTAGCGAGAGGAAATGAGCAGTACTTC; CDR3aa: CASSPPGLARGNEQYF
v_gene: TRBV6-2/TRBV6-3; d_gene: TRBD2; j_gene: TRBJ2-1; abundance: few; CDR3nt: TGTGCCAGCAGTCGTGGGACTAGTGGGGAGCAGTTCTTC; CDR3aa: CASSRGTSGEQFF
v_gene: TRBV4-3; d_gene: .; j_gene: TRBJ2-7; abundance: few; CDR3nt: TGCGCCAGCAGCCTCGGGACGGGAGTATTCTACGAGCAGTACTTC; CDR3aa: CASSLGTGVFYEQYF
v_gene: TRBV3-1; d_gene: TRBD1; j_gene: TRBJ2-7; abundance: few; CDR3nt: TGTGCCAGCAGCCAGTGGGACAGGGGCGCTTACGAGCAGTACTTC; CDR3aa: CASSQWDRGAYEQYF
v_gene: TRBV28; d_gene: .; j_gene: TRBJ2-3; abundance: .; CDR3nt: TGTGCCAGCAGTCCCGCCCACACAGATACGCAGTATTTT; CDR3aa: CASSPAHTDTQYF
v_gene: TRBV7-2; d_gene: TRBD2; j_gene: TRBJ2-1; abundance: few; CDR3nt: TGTGCCAGCAGCTTAGTATCTAGCGGGAGTTCCAATGAGCAGTTCTTC; CDR3aa: CASSLVSSGSSNEQFF